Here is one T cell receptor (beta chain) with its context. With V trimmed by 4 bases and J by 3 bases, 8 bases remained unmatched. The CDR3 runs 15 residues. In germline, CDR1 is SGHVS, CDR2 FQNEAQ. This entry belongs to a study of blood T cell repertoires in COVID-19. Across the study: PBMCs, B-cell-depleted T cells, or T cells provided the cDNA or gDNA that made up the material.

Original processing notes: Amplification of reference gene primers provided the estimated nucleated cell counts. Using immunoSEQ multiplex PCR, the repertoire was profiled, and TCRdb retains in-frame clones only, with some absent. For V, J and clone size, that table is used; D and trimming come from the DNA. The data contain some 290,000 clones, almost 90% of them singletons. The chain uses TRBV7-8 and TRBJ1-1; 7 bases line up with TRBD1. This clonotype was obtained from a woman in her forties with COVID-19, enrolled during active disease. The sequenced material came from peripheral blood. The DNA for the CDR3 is TGTGCCAGCAGCTCGACAGGGTGGGGATACACTGAAGCTTTCTTT. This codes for CASSSTGWGYTEAFF.